A selection of T cell receptor beta chains follows, all from one sample in a study of OX40 agonist ivuxolimab in advanced cancers. The repertoire was sequenced with immunoSEQ multiplex PCR; TCRdb's copy has only in-frame clones and lacks some. This table has tens of thousands of clones, 80% appearing once. This sample comprised CD4+ or CD8+ T cells sorted from blood, obtained in a trial of the OX40 agonist ivuxolimab. These receptor sequences come from an adult with an advanced solid tumor such as melanoma, head and neck, liver or kidney cancer. CDR3s include the opening cysteine and the closing phenylalanine or tryptophan. Each record gives: V gene, D gene, J gene, clone size, CDR3 protein. D genes are given only for firm matches. A clone size is listed for some rows: how often the clone was seen (once, few, many), or a class if it is expanded.

TRBV6-8,TRBD1,TRBJ1-5,few,CASSWGQGNSPQHF
TRBV9,NA,TRBJ1-1,NA,CASSVAPGHSEAFF
TRBV7-8,NA,TRBJ2-7,once,CASSRARGSYEQYF
TRBV19,NA,TRBJ1-6,once,CASSSQGHYNSPLHF
TRBV11-2,TRBD2,TRBJ2-1,NA,CASSRGLNNEQFF
TRBV2,TRBD1,TRBJ1-5,NA,CASSGDRPHQPQHF
TRBV5-1,NA,TRBJ1-1,once,CASSLIDRNTEAFF
TRBV27,NA,TRBJ1-6,NA,CASTLNRDGSYNSPLHF
TRBV7-9,TRBD2,TRBJ2-3,NA,CASRYVGLAGDTQYF
TRBV2,NA,TRBJ1-5,NA,CASRRQYSNQPQHF
TRBV28,TRBD1,TRBJ2-7,NA,CASTLEPGTVKKGQYF
TRBV5-6,TRBD1,TRBJ1-6,NA,CASSLQGARRNSPLHF
TRBV7-7,NA,TRBJ2-5,NA,CASSSTGIGETQYF
TRBV5-1,NA,TRBJ2-3,few,CASRGDSRATQYF
TRBV18,NA,TRBJ2-2,NA,CASSPGSNTGELFF
TRBV7-2,TRBD2,TRBJ2-1,few,CASSQTGTSIEQFF
TRBV5-5,NA,TRBJ2-3,NA,CASSRTWNTDTQYF
TRBV7-3,NA,TRBJ2-5,NA,CASSSGPGRDQETQYF
TRBV4-1,NA,TRBJ1-2,NA,CASSQDSGLYGYTF
TRBV27,TRBD1,TRBJ2-5,NA,CASSDRGPWETQYF
TRBV2,NA,TRBJ2-1,NA,CAIPASDGFRTYNEQFF
TRBV5-6,TRBD1,TRBJ1-2,once,CASSLDLGQINYGYTF
TRBV4-3,NA,TRBJ2-1,NA,CASSQEAGTNEQFF
TRBV2,NA,TRBJ1-4,NA,CASSRNNEKLFF
TRBV7-9,NA,TRBJ1-1,NA,CASSSSLGGDTEAFF
TRBV11-1,TRBD1,TRBJ2-7,medium-sized,CASSRDRSYEQYF
TRBV9,NA,TRBJ2-3,NA,CASSVGTYLTDTQYF
TRBV2,NA,TRBJ1-3,NA,CASSPALSGNTIYF
TRBV5-1,TRBD1,TRBJ1-5,NA,CASSYGTASNQPQHF
TRBV28,NA,TRBJ1-1,few,CASSLPGPMNTEAFF
TRBV5-6,NA,TRBJ1-2,NA,CASSLRGATMGYTF
TRBV4-1,NA,TRBJ2-2,NA,CASSQAGGVKGTGELFF
TRBV6-1,NA,TRBJ2-1,NA,CASSEAGRSYNEQFF
TRBV14,NA,TRBJ2-7,NA,CASSQGPGNNEQYF
TRBV7-2,NA,TRBJ1-5,NA,CASSLWQGSNQPQHF
TRBV7-3,NA,TRBJ2-1,once,CASSLHGSGAYNEQFF
TRBV18,NA,TRBJ2-7,NA,CASSPDDSLYEQYF
TRBV19,NA,TRBJ1-5,medium-sized,CASSSQGQPQHF
TRBV27,TRBD2,TRBJ2-1,NA,CASSLKGTSGGPQGTMKQFF
TRBV4-1,TRBD1,TRBJ2-3,few,CASSQADRGEDTQYF
TRBV25-1,NA,TRBJ1-3,NA,CASSESGWGNTIYF
TRBV18,TRBD1,TRBJ1-2,NA,CASSPGQGARGYGYTF
TRBV5-1,TRBD2,TRBJ2-7,few,CASKVLAGAYEQYF
TRBV2,TRBD1,TRBJ1-2,NA,CASRGQIIGFYTF
TRBV9,NA,TRBJ1-1,NA,CASSVVAGKNTEAFF
TRBV11-1,NA,TRBJ1-1,NA,CASSSNRDKAFF
TRBV7-9,TRBD1,TRBJ2-5,NA,CASNRGQGKETQYF
TRBV2,NA,TRBJ1-4,few,CASSAEMNEKLFF